This T cell receptor beta chain was recovered during a study of blood T cell repertoires in COVID-19. Overall study: Acute and convalescent COVID-19 specimens originated in the United States, Italy and Spain. From T cells, B-cell-depleted T cells, or PBMCs came the material, which was cDNA or gDNA.

This CDR3 has 15 amino acids. After removal of 8 bases from V and 8 bases from J, the junction contained 17 bases not matched to a gene. Germline CDR1 reads LNHNV; CDR2 reads YYDKDF (reference sequence). In the source study's methods: Scientists estimated how many nucleated cells there were by amplifying reference gene primers. The data were produced by immunoSEQ multiplex PCR, yet TCRdb's version contains in-frame clones alone and is incomplete. V and J calls and clone size are as listed in that table; D and trimming were resolved from the DNA. The sample consists of a few hundred thousand clones, 70% to 90% of them appearing once. In terms of age and location, participants ranged from roughly 18 to 90 years and lived in approximately 24 US areas.

The receptor's source is a woman aged 25-40 years who had recovered from COVID-19. Material: PBMCs or T cells enriched from blood (not recorded which). The rearrangement uses TRBV15 and TRBJ1-2; 7 bases are a match to TRBD1. The CDR3 DNA sequence: TGTGCCACCTCAAGACAGGGACAAAAGGGACTCGGCTACACCTTC. Translating it yields CATSRQGQKGLGYTF.